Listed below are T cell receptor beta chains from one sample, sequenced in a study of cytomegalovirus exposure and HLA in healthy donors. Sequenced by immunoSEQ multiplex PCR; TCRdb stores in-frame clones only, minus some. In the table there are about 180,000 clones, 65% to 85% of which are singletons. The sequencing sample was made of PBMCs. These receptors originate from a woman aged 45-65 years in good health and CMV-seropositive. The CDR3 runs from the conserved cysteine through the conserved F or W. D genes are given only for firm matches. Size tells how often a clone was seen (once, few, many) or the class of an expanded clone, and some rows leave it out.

CDR3aa: CASARGLAGGGGANGLTF; CDR3nt: TGTGCCAGCGCTAGGGGACTAGCGGGGGGGGGAGGGGCCAACGGCCTGACTTTC; v_gene: TRBV9; len: 18; d_gene: TRBD2; abundance: once; j_gene: TRBJ2-6
CDR3aa: CASSLTGGGNTIYF; CDR3nt: TGTGCCAGCAGCTTGACAGGGGGAGGAAACACCATATATTTT; v_gene: TRBV7-2; len: 14; d_gene: TRBD1; abundance: -; j_gene: TRBJ1-3
CDR3aa: CASSPDRGQGVNTEAFF; CDR3nt: TGTGCCAGCTCACCAGACAGGGGGCAGGGGGTGAACACTGAAGCTTTCTTT; v_gene: TRBV18; len: 17; d_gene: TRBD1; abundance: -; j_gene: TRBJ1-1
CDR3aa: CASSLASGEGRFTEAFF; CDR3nt: TGTGCCAGCAGCTTGGCCTCGGGAGAGGGTCGGTTCACTGAAGCTTTCTTT; v_gene: TRBV5-8; len: 17; d_gene: -; abundance: -; j_gene: TRBJ1-1
CDR3aa: CASSYSMGLEVYEQYF; CDR3nt: TGTGCCAGCAGTTACTCGATGGGGCTAGAGGTCTACGAGCAGTACTTC; v_gene: TRBV6-5; len: 16; d_gene: -; abundance: -; j_gene: TRBJ2-7
CDR3aa: CASSLAQAGVTGELFF; CDR3nt: TGTGCCAGCAGCTTAGCGCAAGCGGGGGTTACCGGGGAGCTGTTTTTT; v_gene: TRBV7-6; len: 16; d_gene: TRBD2; abundance: few; j_gene: TRBJ2-2
CDR3aa: CASSRSEGRTEAFF; CDR3nt: TGTGCCAGCAGCCGCTCAGAGGGGAGGACTGAAGCTTTCTTT; v_gene: TRBV7-9; len: 14; d_gene: -; abundance: -; j_gene: TRBJ1-1
CDR3aa: CASSLVGLAGGYETQYF; CDR3nt: TGCGCCAGCAGCTTGGTGGGTCTAGCGGGAGGATATGAGACCCAGTACTTC; v_gene: TRBV5-1; len: 17; d_gene: TRBD2; abundance: -; j_gene: TRBJ2-5
CDR3aa: CASSRTGREQYF; CDR3nt: TGTGCCAGCAGTCGTACAGGGCGAGAGCAGTACTTC; v_gene: TRBV6-5; len: 12; d_gene: -; abundance: few; j_gene: TRBJ2-7
CDR3aa: CATSRGKQYLVGDSPLHF; CDR3nt: TGTGCCACCAGCAGAGGGAAACAGTACCTAGTCGGGGATTCACCCCTCCACTTT; v_gene: TRBV15; len: 18; d_gene: -; abundance: -; j_gene: TRBJ1-6
CDR3aa: CASSLAGVRGEQFF; CDR3nt: TGTGCCAGCAGCCTAGCGGGAGTCCGTGGGGAGCAGTTCTTC; v_gene: TRBV9; len: 14; d_gene: TRBD2; abundance: few; j_gene: TRBJ2-1
CDR3aa: CASSPGLSTTDTQYF; CDR3nt: TGTGCCAGCAGCCCAGGACTATCTACCACAGATACGCAGTATTTT; v_gene: TRBV7-3; len: 15; d_gene: -; abundance: -; j_gene: TRBJ2-3
CDR3aa: CASSLGLAGRTGELFF; CDR3nt: TGTGCCAGCAGCTTGGGACTAGCGGGACGGACCGGGGAGCTGTTTTTT; v_gene: TRBV5-6; len: 16; d_gene: TRBD2; abundance: once; j_gene: TRBJ2-2
CDR3aa: CVGGTSGGYNEQFF; CDR3nt: TGTGTGGGAGGGACTAGCGGGGGGTACAATGAGCAGTTCTTC; v_gene: TRBV7-2; len: 14; d_gene: TRBD2; abundance: -; j_gene: TRBJ2-1
CDR3aa: CASSLGSLAVAETQYF; CDR3nt: TGTGCCAGCAGCTTGGGTTCCTTAGCGGTGGCAGAGACCCAGTACTTC; v_gene: TRBV5-6; len: 16; d_gene: -; abundance: -; j_gene: TRBJ2-5
CDR3aa: CASSPNRGWNTEAFF; CDR3nt: TGTGCCAGCAGCCCTAACAGGGGGTGGAACACTGAAGCTTTCTTT; v_gene: TRBV7-2; len: 15; d_gene: TRBD1; abundance: -; j_gene: TRBJ1-1
CDR3aa: CASSYRGQGNTEAFF; CDR3nt: TGTGCCAGCAGCTACCGGGGACAGGGGAACACTGAAGCTTTCTTT; v_gene: TRBV7-6; len: 15; d_gene: TRBD1; abundance: -; j_gene: TRBJ1-1
CDR3aa: CASSQNSGGHYGYTF; CDR3nt: TGCGCCAGCAGCCAAAACTCAGGGGGGCACTATGGCTACACCTTC; v_gene: TRBV4-3; len: 15; d_gene: TRBD1; abundance: -; j_gene: TRBJ1-2
CDR3aa: CSVGRGNEKLFF; CDR3nt: TGCAGCGTTGGGAGGGGTAATGAAAAACTGTTTTTT; v_gene: TRBV29-1; len: 12; d_gene: -; abundance: -; j_gene: TRBJ1-4
CDR3aa: CASSEAQGENTEAFF; CDR3nt: TGTGCCAGCAGTGAGGCCCAAGGAGAGAACACTGAAGCTTTCTTT; v_gene: TRBV2; len: 15; d_gene: -; abundance: -; j_gene: TRBJ1-1
CDR3aa: CASSGLLLSSYEQYF; CDR3nt: TGTGCCAGTAGCGGACTCCTCCTGAGCTCCTACGAGCAGTACTTC; v_gene: TRBV19; len: 15; d_gene: -; abundance: -; j_gene: TRBJ2-7
CDR3aa: CATSRDAFSVRGQFF; CDR3nt: TGTGCCACCAGCAGAGACGCCTTTAGCGTCCGTGGGCAGTTCTTC; v_gene: TRBV15; len: 15; d_gene: -; abundance: -; j_gene: TRBJ2-1
CDR3aa: CAWSPTYNFPGQQETQYF; CDR3nt: TGTGCCTGGAGTCCTACCTATAACTTCCCGGGACAGCAAGAGACCCAGTACTTC; v_gene: TRBV30; len: 18; d_gene: TRBD1; abundance: -; j_gene: TRBJ2-5
CDR3aa: CASSLGGIQETQYF; CDR3nt: TGTGCTAGCAGCTTAGGCGGCATCCAAGAGACCCAGTACTTC; v_gene: TRBV7-7; len: 14; d_gene: -; abundance: -; j_gene: TRBJ2-5
CDR3aa: CASSSGLAGLLYNEQFF; CDR3nt: TGCGCCAGCAGCTCAGGACTAGCGGGGCTCCTCTACAATGAGCAGTTCTTC; v_gene: TRBV5-1; len: 17; d_gene: TRBD2; abundance: -; j_gene: TRBJ2-1
CDR3aa: CASSWGTSGNNEQFF; CDR3nt: TGTGCCAGCAGCTGGGGGACTAGCGGGAACAATGAGCAGTTCTTC; v_gene: TRBV7-9; len: 15; d_gene: TRBD2; abundance: few; j_gene: TRBJ2-1
CDR3aa: CASRAQGSSGELFF; CDR3nt: TGCGCCAGCAGGGCACAGGGGAGCTCCGGGGAGCTGTTTTTT; v_gene: TRBV5-1; len: 14; d_gene: TRBD1; abundance: -; j_gene: TRBJ2-2
CDR3aa: CAWNRKGRVSGANGLTF; CDR3nt: TGTGCCTGGAATCGGAAGGGCCGAGTCTCTGGGGCCAACGGCCTGACTTTC; v_gene: TRBV30; len: 17; d_gene: -; abundance: -; j_gene: TRBJ2-6
CDR3aa: CASKVEAAEQFF; CDR3nt: TGTGCCAGCAAAGTTGAGGCCGCTGAGCAGTTCTTC; v_gene: TRBV28; len: 12; d_gene: -; abundance: -; j_gene: TRBJ2-1
CDR3aa: CASSPPPSRGLNEQFF; CDR3nt: TGTGCCAGCTCACCACCGCCTAGTAGGGGGCTCAATGAGCAGTTCTTC; v_gene: TRBV18; len: 16; d_gene: TRBD1; abundance: -; j_gene: TRBJ2-1
CDR3aa: CASSYGGGSNQPQHF; CDR3nt: TGTGCCAGCAGCTACGGAGGCGGTAGCAATCAGCCCCAGCATTTT; v_gene: TRBV7-2; len: 15; d_gene: -; abundance: -; j_gene: TRBJ1-5
CDR3aa: CASSRRLAGGSAGELFF; CDR3nt: TGTGCCAGCAGCCGACGACTAGCGGGGGGGTCGGCCGGGGAGCTGTTTTTT; v_gene: TRBV7-2; len: 17; d_gene: TRBD2; abundance: -; j_gene: TRBJ2-2
CDR3aa: CASSNNRDYEQYF; CDR3nt: TGTGCCAGCAGTAATAACCGGGACTACGAGCAGTACTTC; v_gene: TRBV6-1; len: 13; d_gene: -; abundance: few; j_gene: TRBJ2-7
CDR3aa: CASSLKRGAGNTEAFF; CDR3nt: TGCGCCAGCAGCTTGAAACGGGGGGCGGGGAACACTGAAGCTTTCTTT; v_gene: TRBV5-1; len: 16; d_gene: -; abundance: -; j_gene: TRBJ1-1
CDR3aa: CASSSDRGLDEQFF; CDR3nt: TGTGCCAGCAGCTCCGACAGGGGTCTCGATGAGCAGTTCTTC; v_gene: TRBV5-4; len: 14; d_gene: TRBD1; abundance: few; j_gene: TRBJ2-1
CDR3aa: CASLARGGRGGVDQPQHF; CDR3nt: TGTGCCAGCCTAGCTAGGGGAGGCCGGGGCGGGGTAGATCAGCCCCAGCATTTT; v_gene: TRBV28; len: 18; d_gene: -; abundance: -; j_gene: TRBJ1-5
CDR3aa: CASSYSGTSGYEQFF; CDR3nt: TGTGCCAGCAGTTACTCTGGGACTAGCGGGTATGAGCAGTTCTTC; v_gene: TRBV6-5; len: 15; d_gene: TRBD2; abundance: -; j_gene: TRBJ2-1
CDR3aa: CASSPGTGRPEAFF; CDR3nt: TGTGCCAGCTCACCAGGGACAGGTAGGCCTGAAGCTTTCTTT; v_gene: TRBV18; len: 14; d_gene: TRBD1; abundance: -; j_gene: TRBJ1-1
CDR3aa: CASSLTGAQYQPQHF; CDR3nt: TGTGCCAGCAGTTTAACAGGGGCGCAGTATCAGCCCCAGCATTTT; v_gene: TRBV28; len: 15; d_gene: TRBD1; abundance: -; j_gene: TRBJ1-5
CDR3aa: CASSGGTGEQPQHF; CDR3nt: TGTGCCAGCAGTGGCGGGACAGGGGAACAGCCCCAGCATTTT; v_gene: TRBV2; len: 14; d_gene: TRBD1; abundance: -; j_gene: TRBJ1-5
CDR3aa: CASSRTTGGAFGEQYF; CDR3nt: TGTGCCAGCAGTCGAACCACAGGGGGCGCGTTCGGCGAGCAGTACTTC; v_gene: TRBV2; len: 16; d_gene: TRBD1; abundance: -; j_gene: TRBJ2-7
CDR3aa: CASSPRAMPRRVETGELFF; CDR3nt: TGTGCCAGCAGCCCAAGGGCGATGCCGAGGAGGGTGGAGACCGGGGAGCTGTTTTTT; v_gene: TRBV9; len: 19; d_gene: -; abundance: -; j_gene: TRBJ2-2
CDR3aa: CAISGPGDRGYTF; CDR3nt: TGTGCCATCAGTGGCCCGGGAGACCGTGGCTACACCTTC; v_gene: TRBV10-3; len: 13; d_gene: -; abundance: once; j_gene: TRBJ1-2
CDR3aa: CASSLTGLGDQPQHF; CDR3nt: TGCGCCAGCAGCTTGACAGGGTTGGGTGATCAGCCCCAGCATTTT; v_gene: TRBV10-1; len: 15; d_gene: TRBD1; abundance: -; j_gene: TRBJ1-5
CDR3aa: CASSPKTGGAGETQYF; CDR3nt: TGTGCCAGCTCACCAAAGACAGGGGGCGCCGGAGAGACCCAGTACTTC; v_gene: TRBV18; len: 16; d_gene: TRBD1; abundance: few; j_gene: TRBJ2-5
CDR3aa: CASSLKSGGTNYGYTF; CDR3nt: TGTGCCAGCAGCCTAAAATCCGGGGGAACTAACTATGGCTACACCTTC; v_gene: TRBV5-4; len: 16; d_gene: -; abundance: -; j_gene: TRBJ1-2
CDR3aa: CASSRRGDPHEQYF; CDR3nt: TGCGCCAGCAGCCGACGGGGGGACCCCCACGAGCAGTACTTC; v_gene: TRBV4-3; len: 14; d_gene: TRBD2; abundance: -; j_gene: TRBJ2-7
CDR3aa: CASSLASGANYGYTF; CDR3nt: TGCGCCAGCAGCTTGGCTTCAGGGGCTAACTATGGCTACACCTTC; v_gene: TRBV5-1; len: 15; d_gene: -; abundance: -; j_gene: TRBJ1-2
CDR3aa: CASSLTGRTTEAFF; CDR3nt: TGCGCCAGCAGCTTGACGGGGAGGACCACTGAAGCTTTCTTT; v_gene: TRBV5-1; len: 14; d_gene: -; abundance: -; j_gene: TRBJ1-1
CDR3aa: CASSPSGTPETQYF; CDR3nt: TGTGCCAGCTCTCCTTCTGGGACACCAGAGACCCAGTACTTC; v_gene: TRBV2; len: 14; d_gene: -; abundance: -; j_gene: TRBJ2-5
CDR3aa: CASSLDREYQPQHF; CDR3nt: TGTGCCAGCAGCCTGGACAGGGAGTATCAGCCCCAGCATTTT; v_gene: TRBV7-8; len: 14; d_gene: TRBD1; abundance: -; j_gene: TRBJ1-5